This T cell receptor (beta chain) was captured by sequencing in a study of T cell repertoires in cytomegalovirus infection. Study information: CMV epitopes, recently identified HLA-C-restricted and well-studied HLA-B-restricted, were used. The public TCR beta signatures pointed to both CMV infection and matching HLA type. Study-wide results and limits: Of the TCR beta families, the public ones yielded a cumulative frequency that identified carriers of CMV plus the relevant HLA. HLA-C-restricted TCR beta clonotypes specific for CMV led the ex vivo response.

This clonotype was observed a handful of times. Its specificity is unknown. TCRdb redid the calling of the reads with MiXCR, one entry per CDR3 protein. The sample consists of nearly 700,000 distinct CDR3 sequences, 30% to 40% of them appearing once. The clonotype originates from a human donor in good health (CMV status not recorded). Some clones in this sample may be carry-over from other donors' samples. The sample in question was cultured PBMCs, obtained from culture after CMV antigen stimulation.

The CDR3 loop reads CASGLVRQGTGELFF. The DNA of the CDR3 is TGTGCTAGTGGTTTGGTCCGACAGGGAACCGGGGAGCTGTTTTTT. J is TRBJ2-2 and V is TRBV12-5; 7 bases fit TRBD1. V trimming: 0 bases; J trimming: 5 bases; junction bases outside the gene matches: 3. Germline CDR1 and CDR2: LGHNT and FRNRAP. This CDR3 spans 15 amino acids.